The source of this T cell receptor (beta chain) is a study of patients and donors after allogeneic stem cell transplantation. Per the germline V gene, CDR1 is MNHNY and CDR2 is SVGAGI (reference sequence). V gave up 2 bases and J gave up 3 bases, with 8 bases separating them. The CDR3 has 14 amino acids. TCRdb re-analysed the RT-PCR reads in MiXCR, keeping a single row per CDR3 protein. The sample records about 200,000 distinct CDR3 sequences, more than 35% being singletons. The sequence was collected from a human donor who was either an allogeneic HSCT recipient or a stem cell or donor lymphocyte infusion donor (not recorded which). It is not recorded whose cells these are; they may come from a transplant donor. The chain has TRBV6-6 and TRBJ1-5; D gene ambiguous. The source material was blood, either unsorted or a sorted T cell fraction (not recorded which). The CDR3 protein is CASSYMADNQPQHF. CDR3 nucleotide sequence: TGTGCCAGCAGTTACATGGCAGACAATCAGCCCCAGCATTTT.